The sequence of this T cell receptor beta chain was determined in a study of blood T cell repertoires in COVID-19. Turning to the study itself: Donors in the United States, Italy and Spain gave samples during acute or convalescent COVID-19. The cDNA or gDNA used as material had been derived from T cells, B-cell-depleted T cells, or PBMCs.

Germline V gene sequence: CDR1 KGHDR, CDR2 SFDVKD. V lost 4 bases, J lost 3 bases, and 4 bases stayed unmatched. CDR3 length: 14 residues. Produced via immunoSEQ multiplex PCR; TCRdb's table is partial and in-frame only. The sample records fewer than 300,000 clones, more than 85% being singletons. This clone was counted once. The rearrangement joins TRBV24-1 to TRBJ2-5; 7 bases are shared with TRBD1. This clonotype originated in a woman under 40 with COVID-19, enrolled during active disease. The sequenced material came from peripheral blood. The CDR3 bases are TGTGCCACCAGTGAGCCGGGACAGAAAGAGACCCAGTACTTC. It specifies CATSEPGQKETQYF.